This TCR beta chain was captured in a study of chemoradiotherapy in HPV16-positive cancers. The method was immunoSEQ multiplex PCR; TCRdb's version includes in-frame clones alone and lacks a portion of them. The repertoire holds more than 12,000 clones, roughly 88% seen once, with 2.7% in the top ten. The CDR3 consists of 15 residues. Germline loops: CDR1 SGDLS, CDR2 YYNGEE. Trimming removed 4 bases from V and 4 bases from J, with 14 bases in between. This material consisted of blood, taken from a patient who underwent chemoradiotherapy. The source is a human donor with HPV-associated anogenital cancer. This sequence joins TRBV9 and TRBJ1-4, with D perhaps TRBD1 (6 bases). Here the CDR3 DNA reads TGTGCCAGCAGCCTAACAGGGTACAATAATGAAAAACTGTTTTTT. Translating it yields CASSLTGYNNEKLFF.